A selection of T cell receptor beta chains follows, all from one sample in a study of blood T cell repertoires in COVID-19. Data came from immunoSEQ multiplex PCR; TCRdb stores just in-frame clones and leaves some out. The profile shows around 300,000 clones, roughly 90% of them singletons. The sequencing sample was made of peripheral blood. The receptors here all came from a woman aged 50 to 60 with active or convalescent COVID-19. The conserved cysteine and the conserved F or W are not part of the CDR3 here.

J gene: TRBJ2-2
V gene: TRBV2
CDR3 protein: ASSGPGTGNTGELF

J gene: TRBJ2-7
V gene: TRBV27
CDR3 protein: ASSLGQGRTYEQY

J gene: TRBJ2-7
V gene: TRBV4-3
CDR3 protein: ASSQEIQAYEQY

J gene: TRBJ2-7
V gene: TRBV11-2
CDR3 protein: ASSPSSSGGYEQY

J gene: TRBJ2-2
V gene: TRBV14
CDR3 protein: ASSQVSGLITGELF

J gene: TRBJ2-3
V gene: TRBV30
CDR3 protein: AWTRDSLEPTDTQY

J gene: TRBJ1-1
V gene: TRBV12-3/TRBV12-4
CDR3 protein: ASSLGGVAF

J gene: TRBJ2-7
V gene: TRBV19
CDR3 protein: ASSIGGSSYEQY

J gene: TRBJ2-3
V gene: TRBV5-4
CDR3 protein: ASSSNLGLAAADTQY

J gene: TRBJ1-2
V gene: TRBV7-2
CDR3 protein: ASSLAPGQGESYGYT

J gene: TRBJ2-7
V gene: TRBV7-3
CDR3 protein: ASSLGLAGAYEQY

J gene: TRBJ2-1
V gene: TRBV7-2
CDR3 protein: ASSLSRAGGGYNEQF

J gene: TRBJ2-6
V gene: TRBV9
CDR3 protein: ASSATPTAYSGANVLT

J gene: TRBJ1-1
V gene: TRBV2
CDR3 protein: ASRTGVETEAF

J gene: TRBJ1-1
V gene: TRBV11-1
CDR3 protein: ASSSSRTANTEAF

J gene: TRBJ1-1
V gene: TRBV30
CDR3 protein: AWSVLQENTEAF

J gene: TRBJ1-1
V gene: TRBV6-1
CDR3 protein: ASSSLMNTEAF

J gene: TRBJ1-1
V gene: TRBV18
CDR3 protein: ASSGGLNTEAF

J gene: TRBJ1-1
V gene: TRBV3-1/TRBV3-2
CDR3 protein: ASSQISSEAF

J gene: TRBJ1-4
V gene: TRBV6-5
CDR3 protein: ASSRQGMGEKLF

J gene: TRBJ1-2
V gene: TRBV5-4
CDR3 protein: ASSLAGDRVIG

J gene: TRBJ1-5
V gene: TRBV6-2/TRBV6-3
CDR3 protein: ASSYPGQAYQPQH

J gene: TRBJ1-1
V gene: TRBV7-8
CDR3 protein: ASSLLGLSNTEAF

J gene: TRBJ2-5
V gene: TRBV2
CDR3 protein: ASRPREAQETQY

J gene: TRBJ2-7
V gene: TRBV7-9
CDR3 protein: ASSAFDRKNFYEQY

J gene: TRBJ1-3
V gene: TRBV28
CDR3 protein: ASSRRNTIY

J gene: TRBJ1-4
V gene: TRBV19
CDR3 protein: ASKQGFSNEKLF

J gene: TRBJ1-2
V gene: TRBV6-6
CDR3 protein: ASSYSEGGGYT

J gene: TRBJ1-2
V gene: TRBV28
CDR3 protein: ASRPPGGGYT

J gene: TRBJ1-3
V gene: TRBV7-9
CDR3 protein: ASSRGREPGNTIY

J gene: TRBJ1-1
V gene: TRBV7-3
CDR3 protein: ASSLGQGKKKGSEAF

J gene: TRBJ2-7
V gene: TRBV5-4
CDR3 protein: ASSLASSEQY

J gene: TRBJ2-1
V gene: TRBV7-3
CDR3 protein: ASSLTAGGPYEQF

J gene: TRBJ2-3
V gene: TRBV19
CDR3 protein: ASSTQGGVSDTQY

J gene: TRBJ2-4
V gene: TRBV10-3
CDR3 protein: AISESGREAKNIQY

J gene: TRBJ2-7
V gene: TRBV25-1
CDR3 protein: ATTSGISYEQY

J gene: TRBJ2-1
V gene: TRBV24-1
CDR3 protein: ATSDVRGEKYNEQF

J gene: TRBJ1-1
V gene: TRBV4-1
CDR3 protein: ASKLGRNTEAF

J gene: TRBJ1-6
V gene: TRBV2
CDR3 protein: ASVVEAYNSPLH

J gene: TRBJ1-2
V gene: TRBV7-9
CDR3 protein: ASTVQGTFYGYT

J gene: TRBJ1-1
V gene: TRBV6-5
CDR3 protein: ASREPGAPNTEAF

J gene: TRBJ1-5
V gene: TRBV6-6
CDR3 protein: ASRLRGQGNNQPQH

J gene: TRBJ2-1
V gene: TRBV19
CDR3 protein: ASSRRGNSYNEQF

J gene: TRBJ1-6
V gene: TRBV30
CDR3 protein: AWNRNSPLH

J gene: TRBJ1-5
V gene: TRBV6-6
CDR3 protein: ASRGGNQPQH

J gene: TRBJ1-5
V gene: TRBV7-2
CDR3 protein: ASSLGQGYQPQH

J gene: TRBJ2-1
V gene: TRBV2
CDR3 protein: ASSQEGLAGNEQF

J gene: TRBJ1-1
V gene: TRBV28
CDR3 protein: ASRGANTEAF

J gene: TRBJ1-4
V gene: TRBV5-1
CDR3 protein: ASSLVAGGREKLF

J gene: TRBJ1-6
V gene: TRBV7-2
CDR3 protein: ASSLLGQGGSPLH